The clone carrying this T cell receptor beta chain has at least ten counts. What it recognizes is unknown. This entry comes from a study of cytotoxic CD8 clonotypes in ibrutinib-treated CLL. Whole-study context: The patients comprised about a dozen relapsed/refractory and about 15 treatment-naive cases, about 18 IGHV unmutated. An average of roughly 270,000 productive templates and tens of thousands of productive rearrangements was obtained per sample. Broader study findings: Under therapy, public clonotypes either contracted or stayed stable, and they were uncommon. Baseline clonality was higher than in age-matched healthy donors and moved in step with circulating CD8+ T-cell counts.

Looked up from germline, CDR1 is MDHEN and CDR2 is SYDVKM. This CDR3 is 14 amino acids long. Trimming removed 6 bases at V and 2 bases at J, with 14 bases between. Repertoires were generated with immunoSEQ multiplex PCR, while TCRdb's copy carries only in-frame clones and drops some. The table shows 85,000 or so clones, with around 79% occurring only once. The gene calls are TRBV28 and TRBJ2-7; perhaps D is TRBD1 or TRBD2 (5 bases each). The TCR comes from a human donor with chronic lymphocytic leukemia. This material consisted of PBMCs, taken after 12 months of ibrutinib treatment. The CDR3 loop is CASSLGDPAYEQYF. In nucleotides, the CDR3 is TGTGCCAGCAGCCTGGGGGACCCCGCCTACGAGCAGTACTTC.